This T cell receptor (beta chain) was retrieved from a study of T-cell reconstitution after alpha-beta-depleted transplantation in children. V lost 5 bases to trimming and J lost 6 bases, with 10 bases between them. The CDR3 loop spans 13 amino acids. Findings and caveats of the study: Reportedly, only several hundred clones from non-depleted graft cells drove alpha-beta T-cell counts at about two months. After transplant, high TCRbeta diversity at day 60 in some patients arose from surviving recipient T cells and thymic progenitors. T-cell numbers and diversity one year post-transplant derived largely from freshly generated T cells.

Unique molecular identifiers were used in preparing the TCRbeta library. One entry per CDR3 protein results from TCRdb running MiXCR on the PCR reads. The sample holds a few hundred thousand distinct CDR3 sequences, roughly a quarter seen once. Concerning this clonotype itself: Its antigen is unidentified.

This chain connects TRBV12-3 or TRBV12-4 to TRBJ2-2; no clear D. The TCR was taken from a boy younger than two with Wiskott-Aldrich syndrome, due to receive a stem cell transplant. Sequences were derived from PBMCs, sampled before TCRalphabeta/CD19-depleted stem cell transplant. This CDR3 reads CASSPAFPGELFF. DNA for the CDR3: TGTGCCAGCAGTCCCGCATTTCCCGGGGAGCTGTTTTTT.